The 20 T cell receptor beta chains given below trace back to one sample, sequenced in a study of cytomegalovirus exposure and HLA in healthy donors. It was with 60 Vbeta and 13 Jbeta primers that the PCR ran. Produced via immunoSEQ multiplex PCR; TCRdb's table is partial and in-frame only. Of about 120,000 clones in the sample, 65% to 90% were seen once. Sequencing was performed on PBMCs. Receptors were obtained from a woman in her 30s in good health and CMV-seronegative.

The chain links TRBV5-8 to TRBJ2-5; D unclear. The CDR3 is made up of 15 amino acids. V lost 3 bases, J lost 0 bases, and 12 bases lay in between. Per the germline V gene, CDR1 is SGHTS and CDR2 is YDEGEE. The CDR3 loop is CASSSRSGYQETQYF. For the CDR3, the DNA is TGTGCCAGCAGCTCTAGATCCGGATACCAAGAGACCCAGTACTTC.

Comments on this clone: An end of the junction does not agree with germline; a read error may underlie this. The chain couples TRBV7-7 to TRBJ2-1; a weak D match, TRBD1 (6 bases). The CDR3 consists of 13 residues. Germline CDR1 reads SSHAT; CDR2 reads FNYEAQ (reference sequence). The CDR3 bases are TGTGCTAGCAGCCCGAGTGAAGGGGGTGAGCAGTTCTTC. Its translation: CASSPSEGGEQFF.

J is TRBJ2-5 and V is TRBV9, with TRBD2 as a possible D gene (6 bases). Germline-derived CDR1 and CDR2 are SGDLS and YYNGEE. V lost 0 bases and J 1 base, leaving 10 bases between the germline ends. The CDR3 covers 15 residues. The chain's CDR3 is CASSVATGVQETQYF. DNA for the CDR3: TGTGCCAGCAGCGTAGCTACGGGAGTCCAAGAGACCCAGTACTTC.

The chain carries TRBV6-1 and TRBJ1-2; the D is unclear. Germline V gene sequence: CDR1 MNHNS, CDR2 SASEGT. The CDR3 contains 15 residues. Trimming took 2 bases from V and 3 from J, leaving 13 bases between them. CDR3 sequence reads: CASSESRAQDYGYTF. CDR3 DNA: TGTGCCAGCAGTGAATCGCGGGCCCAGGACTATGGCTACACCTTC.

The gene calls are TRBV4-3 and TRBJ2-1, with 9 bases identical to TRBD1. V shed 0 bases, J shed 12 bases, and the junction held 9 bases outside the gene matches. Germline CDR1 reads LGHNA; CDR2 reads YSLEER. The CDR3 is made up of 15 amino acids. The CDR3 loop reads CASSQDAGQGKVQFF. The CDR3 DNA sequence: TGCGCCAGCAGCCAAGACGCGGGACAGGGAAAGGTGCAGTTCTTC.

The chain has TRBV5-4 and TRBJ2-7, with 7 bases lining up with TRBD2. Germline V gives CDR1 SGHNT, CDR2 YYREEE (reference sequence). The CDR3 runs to 15 residues. V lost 3 bases and J lost 2; bases outside the gene matches: 8. CDR3 bases: TGTGCCAGCAGCTCCTTTAGCGGGCTGCCCTACGAGCAGTACTTC. Translating gives CASSSFSGLPYEQYF. Full variable domain (rest looked up from reference TRBV5-4 and TRBJ2-7): ETGVTQSPTHLIKTRGQQVTLRCSSQSGHNTVSWYQQALGQGPQFIFQYYREEENGRGNFPPRFSGLQFPNYSSELNVNALELDDSALYLCASSSFSGLPYEQYFGPGTRLTVT.

This clone was picked up a small number of times. J is TRBJ2-3 and V is TRBV18, with TRBD2 matching 8 bases. Per germline, CDR1 KGHSH and CDR2 LQKENI. The CDR3 runs 15 residues. V was clipped by 3 bases and J by 4 bases; unmatched bases: 6. CDR3 residues: CASSPPGLGADTQYF. The CDR3 nucleotides read TGTGCCAGCTCACCTCCGGGACTAGGGGCAGATACGCAGTATTTT.

V is TRBV15 and J is TRBJ2-7; tentative D call: TRBD1 (5 bases). V gave up 0 bases and J gave up 7 bases, with 22 bases separating them. Germline V gene sequence: CDR1 LNHNV, CDR2 YYDKDF (reference sequence). This CDR3 spans 17 amino acids. Here the CDR3 reads CATSRDPLELGEVEQYF. CDR3 coding DNA: TGTGCCACCAGCAGAGACCCCTTAGAGTTAGGGGAAGTGGAGCAGTACTTC.

This clone was detected a few times. CDR3 residues: CASSYSRSSNQPQHF. The CDR3 nucleotides read TGTGCCAGCAGTTACTCGAGATCCAGCAATCAGCCCCAGCATTTT. The chain is built from TRBV6-5 and TRBJ1-5; D is uncertain. CDR1 and CDR2 from the germline V gene are MNHEY and SVGAGI. V gave up 0 bases and J gave up 1 base, with 7 bases separating them. CDR3 length equals 15 residues.

This sequence joins TRBV5-3 and TRBJ1-1; the match to TRBD1 covers 7 bases. TRBV5-3 is reported as an ORF; its role is uncertain. V shed 4 bases and J 1 base; nucleotides not matched to a gene: 10. The CDR3 is 16 residues long. CDR3 nucleotides: TGTGCCAGAAGCCCGGACAGGACAATCCCGAACACTGAAGCTTTCTTT. Translated: CARSPDRTIPNTEAFF.

About this clone itself: One end of the junction varies from germline; a read error may be responsible. The chain employs TRBV7-8 and TRBJ2-2; 9 positions agree with TRBD2. Germline V gives CDR1 SGHVS, CDR2 FQNEAQ. The CDR3 has 16 residues. The CDR3, as DNA: TGTGCCAGCAGCTTGTTAGCGGGAGTGAACGCCGGGGAGCTGTTTTTT. Its translation is CASSLLAGVNAGELFF.

The J gene is TRBJ1-4, the V gene TRBV27, with 9 bases fitting TRBD1. V shed 5 bases, J shed 10 bases, and the junction held 2 bases outside the gene matches. Germline values: CDR1 MNHEY, CDR2 SMNVEV (reference sequence). CDR3 length: 12 amino acids. The CDR3 DNA is TGTGCCAGCAGTACAGGGGGCGGAAAACTGTTTTTT. Translation: CASSTGGGKLFF.

The J gene is TRBJ1-5, the V gene TRBV19; D might be TRBD1 (5 bases). The CDR3 contains 15 residues. CDR1 LNHDA and CDR2 SQIVND come from the germline V gene (reference sequence). The germline V and J ends were trimmed by 3 bases and 5 bases, with 14 bases remaining between them. The DNA of the CDR3 is TGTGCCAGTAGTATTAGACAGTATATGGATCAGCCCCAGCATTTT. It specifies CASSIRQYMDQPQHF.

The chain has TRBV7-6 and TRBJ2-5, with 11 positions matching TRBD1. This CDR3 has 15 amino acids. V trimming: 1 base; J trimming: 4 bases; junction bases outside the gene matches: 2. CDR1 and CDR2 (germline): SGHVS, FNYEAQ. CDR3 bases: TGTGCCAGCAGCTTAGTGGGACAGGGGGGAGAGACCCAGTACTTC. It encodes CASSLVGQGGETQYF.

The genes are TRBV7-3 and TRBJ2-6, with unresolved D. Germline assignment: CDR1 SGHTA and CDR2 FQGTGA. The CDR3 has 17 amino acids. The V and J ends lost 4 bases and 4 bases respectively, with 17 bases between them. CDR3 loop: CASSSLFRQIGANVLTF. CDR3 nucleotide sequence: TGTGCCAGCAGCTCCCTCTTCAGACAAATCGGGGCCAACGTCCTGACTTTC.

The chain joins TRBV7-2 to TRBJ2-2; D perhaps matches TRBD2 (6 bases). The V gene lost 7 bases and the J gene lost 6 bases, with 12 bases spanning the gap. This CDR3 is built from 13 residues. Germline V gives CDR1 SGHTA, CDR2 FQGNSA. The chain's CDR3 is CASTRAGPGELFF. As DNA, the CDR3 is TGTGCCAGCACCAGAGCGGGCCCCGGGGAGCTGTTTTTT.

The chain couples TRBV10-1 to TRBJ1-1; weak D call: TRBD1 (6 bases). Trimming took off 3 bases at V and 4 bases at J, with 9 bases between the two ends. This CDR3 region has 13 residues. From germline, CDR1 is WNHNN and CDR2 SYGVQD (reference sequence). CDR3 amino acids: CASSDRGPTEAFF. The CDR3 coding sequence is TGCGCCAGCAGTGACAGGGGTCCCACTGAAGCTTTCTTT.

The V gene is TRBV6-1, the J gene TRBJ2-2; TRBD2 is a possible D gene (5 bases). Germline V lookup: CDR1 MNHNS, CDR2 SASEGT. This CDR3 region has 15 residues. The V and J ends lost 9 bases and 6 bases respectively, with 20 bases between them. CDR3 protein: CASSSGRVPSGELFF. CDR3 nucleotides: TGTGCCAGTTCGAGTGGGCGGGTCCCCTCCGGGGAGCTGTTTTTT.

This clone appeared once. The chain recombines TRBV18 with TRBJ2-4; D gene unclear. Germline values: CDR1 KGHSH, CDR2 LQKENI. The CDR3 has 17 residues. Trimming left V 0 bases short and J 0 bases short, with 12 bases between. The CDR3 loop reads CASSPPVGSLAKNIQYF. In DNA, the CDR3 is TGTGCCAGCTCACCACCGGTCGGGTCCCTAGCCAAAAACATTCAGTACTTC.

This chain links TRBV28 with TRBJ2-3; 9 nucleotides match TRBD2. The J segment lost 5 bases and the V segment lost 2 bases, leaving 8 bases of the junction unmatched. CDR1 and CDR2 (germline): MDHEN, SYDVKM. CDR3 length equals 16 residues. CDR3 loop: CASSLTGGRAGDTQYF. The DNA for the CDR3 is TGTGCCAGCAGTTTAACGGGCGGGAGGGCCGGAGATACGCAGTATTTT.